This T cell receptor beta chain stems from a study of T cell responses to AZD1222 COVID-19 vaccine. The study, taken as a whole, reports: In a largely white British group with more females than males, clonal diversity was possibly underestimated.

Only in-frame clones appear in the TCRdb table, and some are missing; sequencing was by immunoSEQ multiplex PCR. In the table there are 100,000 to 140,000 clones, around 91% of which are singletons. Turning to this clone: No antigen is known for it.

The ends were cut back, 9 bases at V and 0 bases at J, with 12 bases in the middle. The CDR3 runs 13 residues. The germline V gene encodes CDR1 SGHDN and CDR2 FVKESK. The source was peripheral blood, collected on day 0 of AZD1222 vaccination. This receptor was taken from an adult in good health. The chain employs TRBV14 and TRBJ2-7; weak D call: TRBD1 (6 bases). The CDR3 nucleotides are TGTGCCAGGCCGGGACACCACTCCTACGAGCAGTACTTC. Amino acids: CARPGHHSYEQYF.